A single sample gave rise to the 9 T cell receptor beta chains below, sequenced in a study of blood T cell repertoires in COVID-19. Method: immunoSEQ multiplex PCR; TCRdb's copy keeps in-frame clones and lacks some. The sample yields roughly 200,000 clones, 76% seen once. The material sequenced was peripheral blood. These receptors all come from a woman aged 45-65 years with active or convalescent COVID-19.

V and J are TRBV7-8 and TRBJ1-1; weak D call: TRBD1 (5 bases). V shed 5 bases and J shed 4 bases, with 17 bases lying between them. The germline gives CDR1 SGHVS, CDR2 FQNEAQ. The CDR3 runs to 15 residues. The CDR3 region is CASSRSHGGATEAFF. As DNA, the CDR3 is TGTGCCAGCAGCCGAAGCCACGGGGGAGCCACTGAAGCTTTCTTT.

The chain combines TRBV6-5 with TRBJ2-1; 13 bases map to TRBD2. The germline V gene encodes CDR1 MNHEY and CDR2 SVGAGI. The junction had 6 bases not matched to a gene; V was cut back by 5 bases and J by 8 bases. This CDR3 is built from 15 residues. The CDR3 is CASSPRTSGGDEQFF. The CDR3 DNA sequence: TGTGCCAGCAGTCCCCGGACTAGCGGGGGCGATGAGCAGTTCTTC.

This clone was counted only a few times. The V gene is TRBV13, the J gene TRBJ2-1, with 11 nucleotides matching TRBD2. Per the germline V gene, CDR1 is PRHDT and CDR2 is FYEKMQ (reference sequence). Trimming took 5 bases from V and 6 from J; bases not matched to a gene: 12. The CDR3 length is 17 residues. CDR3: CASSISPTSGILNEQFF. The CDR3 bases are TGTGCCAGCAGCATCAGTCCGACTAGCGGGATCCTCAATGAGCAGTTCTTC.

This clone was counted a single time. The rearrangement links TRBV24-1 to TRBJ2-1; 7 bases agree with TRBD2. With V trimmed by 5 bases and J by 5 bases, 5 bases remained unmatched. Germline CDR1 and CDR2: KGHDR and SFDVKD. The CDR3 spans 14 residues. The CDR3 protein is CATSAGTINNEQFF. The DNA of the CDR3 is TGTGCCACCAGTGCTGGGACTATCAACAATGAGCAGTTCTTC.

CDR3: CASSSKPETGDHEQYF. In DNA form, the CDR3 reads TGTGCCAGCAGCTCCAAACCTGAGACAGGGGATCACGAGCAGTACTTC. The chain links TRBV7-9 to TRBJ2-7, with TRBD1 matching over 8 bases. Germline CDR1 SEHNR, CDR2 FQNEAQ (reference sequence). The CDR3 totals 16 residues. Trimming cost V 4 bases and J 5 bases; bases outside gene matches: 13.

The table lists this clone with a count of one. The V and J genes are TRBV7-2 and TRBJ2-5; D may be TRBD2 (5 bases). Germline lookup yields CDR1 SGHTA and CDR2 FQGNSA. The V end lost 6 bases, the J end lost 1 base, and 12 bases lay between the germline ends. This CDR3 contains 14 residues. CDR3 DNA sequence: TGTGCCAGCAGTCTCAGGAGGTTCCAAGAGACCCAGTACTTC. It translates to CASSLRRFQETQYF.

V and J are TRBV20-1 and TRBJ1-2, with a possible D match to TRBD1 (5 bases). The germline V gene encodes CDR1 DFQATT and CDR2 SNEGSKA (reference sequence). The CDR3 sequence is 11 residues long. For the CDR3, the DNA is TGCAGGGGAGGGGTCGACTATGGCTACACCTTC. Translating gives CRGGVDYGYTF.

The chain joins TRBV3-1 (or the pseudogene TRBV3-2) to TRBJ1-2; 7 nucleotides match TRBD1. Looked up from germline, CDR1 is LGHDT and CDR2 is YNNKEL (reference sequence). V trimming: 4 bases; J trimming: 7 bases; junction bases outside the gene matches: 15. CDR3 length: 16 amino acids. Here the CDR3 DNA reads TGTGCCAGCAGCCTCCACGGCGCAGGGACAGACGGTGGCTACACCTTC. Translating it yields CASSLHGAGTDGGYTF.

The genes are TRBV7-2 and TRBJ2-1; 8 bases are a match to TRBD1. With V trimmed by 5 bases and J by 11 bases, 5 bases remained unmatched. This CDR3 is 12 amino acids long. CDR1 is SGHTA, CDR2 FQGNSA, per germline. In DNA form, the CDR3 reads TGTGCCAGCAGCCCCCCAGGGGGCCAGCAGTTCTTC. Translation gives CASSPPGGQQFF.